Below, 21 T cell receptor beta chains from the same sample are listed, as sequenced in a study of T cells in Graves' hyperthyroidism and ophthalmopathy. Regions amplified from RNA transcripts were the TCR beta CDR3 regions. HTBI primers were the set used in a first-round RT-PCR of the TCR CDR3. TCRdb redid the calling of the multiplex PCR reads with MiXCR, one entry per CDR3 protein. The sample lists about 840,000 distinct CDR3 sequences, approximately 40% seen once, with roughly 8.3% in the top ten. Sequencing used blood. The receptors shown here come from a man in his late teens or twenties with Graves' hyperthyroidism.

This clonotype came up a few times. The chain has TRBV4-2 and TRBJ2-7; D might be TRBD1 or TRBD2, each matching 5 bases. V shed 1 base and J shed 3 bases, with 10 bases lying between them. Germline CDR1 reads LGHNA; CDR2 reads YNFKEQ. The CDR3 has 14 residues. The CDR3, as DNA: TGTGCCAGCAGCCAAGCCGGGACCATCTACGAGCAGTACTTC. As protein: CASSQAGTIYEQYF.

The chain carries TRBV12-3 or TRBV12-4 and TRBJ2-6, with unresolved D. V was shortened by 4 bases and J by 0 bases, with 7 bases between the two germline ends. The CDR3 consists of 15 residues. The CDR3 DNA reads TGTGCCAGCAGTTCCGCGTACTCTGGGGCCAACGTCCTGACTTTC. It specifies CASSSAYSGANVLTF.

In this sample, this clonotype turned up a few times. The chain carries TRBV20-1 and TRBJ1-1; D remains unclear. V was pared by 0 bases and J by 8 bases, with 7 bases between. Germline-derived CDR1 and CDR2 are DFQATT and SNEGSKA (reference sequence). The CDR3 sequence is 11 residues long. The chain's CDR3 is CSARDDKEAFF. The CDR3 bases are TGCAGTGCTAGAGATGACAAGGAAGCTTTCTTT.

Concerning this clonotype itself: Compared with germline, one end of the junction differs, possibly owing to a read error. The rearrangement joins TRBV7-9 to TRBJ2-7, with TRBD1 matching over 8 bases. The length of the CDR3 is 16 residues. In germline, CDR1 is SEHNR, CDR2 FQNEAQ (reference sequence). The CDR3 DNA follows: TGCGCCAGCAGCCATATCTTCGACAGGGGAGATCCCGAGCAGTACTTC. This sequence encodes CASSHIFDRGDPEQYF.

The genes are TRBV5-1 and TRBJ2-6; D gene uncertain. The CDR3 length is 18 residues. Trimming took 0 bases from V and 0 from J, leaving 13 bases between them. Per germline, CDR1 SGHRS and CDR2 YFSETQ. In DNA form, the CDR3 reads TGCGCCAGCAGCTTGGGTCTCGCGGTGACCTCTGGGGCCAACGTCCTGACTTTC. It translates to CASSLGLAVTSGANVLTF.

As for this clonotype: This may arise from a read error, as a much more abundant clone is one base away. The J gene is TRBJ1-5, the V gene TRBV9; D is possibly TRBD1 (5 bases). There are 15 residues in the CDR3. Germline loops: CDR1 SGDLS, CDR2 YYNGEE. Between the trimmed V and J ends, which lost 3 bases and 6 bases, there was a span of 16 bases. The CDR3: CASSGGGGRRQPQHF. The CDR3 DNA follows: TGTGCCAGCAGCGGGGGCGGGGGACGGCGTCAGCCCCAGCATTTT.

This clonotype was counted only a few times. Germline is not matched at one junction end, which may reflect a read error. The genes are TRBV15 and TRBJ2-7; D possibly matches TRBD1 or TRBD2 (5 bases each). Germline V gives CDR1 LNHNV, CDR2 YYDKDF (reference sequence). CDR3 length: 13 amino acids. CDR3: CATSRDRGRVVVF. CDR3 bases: TGTGCCACCAGCAGAGATCGGGGCAGGGTGGTGGTCTTC.

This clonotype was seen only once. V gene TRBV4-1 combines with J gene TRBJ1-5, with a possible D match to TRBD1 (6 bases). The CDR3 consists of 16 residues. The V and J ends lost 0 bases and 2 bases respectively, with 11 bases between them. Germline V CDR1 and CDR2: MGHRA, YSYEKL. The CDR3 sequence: CASSQELTGRNQPQHF. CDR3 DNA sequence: TGCGCCAGCAGCCAAGAATTGACAGGACGCAATCAGCCCCAGCATTTT.

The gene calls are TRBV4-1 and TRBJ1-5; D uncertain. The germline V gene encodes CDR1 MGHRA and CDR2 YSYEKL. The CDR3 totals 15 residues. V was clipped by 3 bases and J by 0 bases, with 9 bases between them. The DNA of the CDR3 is TGCGCCAGCAGCCAGTTTAAGGATAGCAATCAGCCCCAGCATTTT. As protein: CASSQFKDSNQPQHF.

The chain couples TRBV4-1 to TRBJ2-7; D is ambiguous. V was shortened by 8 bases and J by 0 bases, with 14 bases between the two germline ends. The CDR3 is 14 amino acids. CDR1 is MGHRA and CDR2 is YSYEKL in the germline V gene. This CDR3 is CASGVAPLSYEQYF. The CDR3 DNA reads TGCGCCAGCGGGGTTGCGCCGCTCTCCTACGAGCAGTACTTC.

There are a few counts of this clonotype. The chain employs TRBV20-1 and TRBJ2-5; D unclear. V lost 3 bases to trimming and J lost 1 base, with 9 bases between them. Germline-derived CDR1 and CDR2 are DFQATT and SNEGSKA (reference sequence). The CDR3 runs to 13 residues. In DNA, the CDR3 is TGCAGTGCTAGCCGGCGGCTCCAAGAGACCCAGTACTTC. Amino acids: CSASRRLQETQYF.

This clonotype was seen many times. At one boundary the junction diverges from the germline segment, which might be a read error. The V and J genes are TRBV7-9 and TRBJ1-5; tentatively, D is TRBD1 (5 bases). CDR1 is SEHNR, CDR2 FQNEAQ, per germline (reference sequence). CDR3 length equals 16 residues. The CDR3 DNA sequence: TGTGCCAGCAGCGACGGTAAACGGGGGAGCAACCAGCCCCAGCATTTT. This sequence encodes CASSDGKRGSNQPQHF.

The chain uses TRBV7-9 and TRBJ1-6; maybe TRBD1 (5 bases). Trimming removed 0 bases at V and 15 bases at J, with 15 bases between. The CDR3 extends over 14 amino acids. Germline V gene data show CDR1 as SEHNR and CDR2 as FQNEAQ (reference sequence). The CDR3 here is CASSLALGPFDLHF. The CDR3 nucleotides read TGTGCCAGCAGCTTAGCGCTGGGACCCTTCGACCTCCACTTT.

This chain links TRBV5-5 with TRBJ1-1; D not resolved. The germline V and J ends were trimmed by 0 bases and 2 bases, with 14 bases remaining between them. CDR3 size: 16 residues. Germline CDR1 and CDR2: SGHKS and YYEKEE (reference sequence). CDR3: CASSLEPGDFNTEAFF. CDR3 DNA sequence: TGTGCCAGCAGCTTGGAGCCAGGAGACTTCAACACTGAAGCTTTCTTT.

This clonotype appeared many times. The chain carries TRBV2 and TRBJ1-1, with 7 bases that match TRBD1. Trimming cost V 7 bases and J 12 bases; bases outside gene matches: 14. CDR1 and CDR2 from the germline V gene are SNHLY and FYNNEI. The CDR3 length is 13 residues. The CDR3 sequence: CASIIQGISKPFF. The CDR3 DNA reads TGTGCCAGCATCATACAGGGGATATCTAAGCCTTTCTTT.

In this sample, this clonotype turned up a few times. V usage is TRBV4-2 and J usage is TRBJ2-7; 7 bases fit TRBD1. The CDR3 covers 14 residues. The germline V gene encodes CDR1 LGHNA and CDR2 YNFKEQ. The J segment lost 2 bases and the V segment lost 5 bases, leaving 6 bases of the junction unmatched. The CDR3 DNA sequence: TGTGCCAGCAGCTTGGTTACAGGGGCCTACGAGCAGTACTTC. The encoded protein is CASSLVTGAYEQYF.

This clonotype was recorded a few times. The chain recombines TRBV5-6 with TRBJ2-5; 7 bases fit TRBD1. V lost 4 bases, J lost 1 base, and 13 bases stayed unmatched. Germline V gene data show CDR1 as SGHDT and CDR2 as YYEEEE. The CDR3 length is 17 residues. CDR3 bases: TGTGCCAGCAGCCCACCCGAGATACAGGGGTTCCAAGAGACCCAGTACTTC. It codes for CASSPPEIQGFQETQYF.

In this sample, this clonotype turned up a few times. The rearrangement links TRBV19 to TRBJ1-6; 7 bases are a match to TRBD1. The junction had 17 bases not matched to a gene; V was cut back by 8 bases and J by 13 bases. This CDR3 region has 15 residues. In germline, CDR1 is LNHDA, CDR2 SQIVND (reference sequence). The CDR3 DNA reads TGTGCCAGTGCAACAGGGAGGGGGCCAAATCAGCCCCTCCACTTT. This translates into CASATGRGPNQPLHF.

CDR3 nucleotide sequence: TGTGCCACCAGTGCGGGACGGACCTACGAGCAGTACTTC. It is translated as CATSAGRTYEQYF. This chain joins TRBV24-1 and TRBJ2-7; D may be TRBD1 or TRBD2 (5 bases each). V was pared by 5 bases and J by 2 bases, with 9 bases between. The CDR3 extends over 13 amino acids. CDR1 and CDR2 from the germline V gene are KGHDR and SFDVKD.

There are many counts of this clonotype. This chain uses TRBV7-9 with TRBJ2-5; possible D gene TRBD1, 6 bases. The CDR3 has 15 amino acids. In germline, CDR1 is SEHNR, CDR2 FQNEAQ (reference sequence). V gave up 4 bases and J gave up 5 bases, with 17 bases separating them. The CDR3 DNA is TGTGCCAGCAGCTCCTACAGGACAGCGCTGGAGACCCAGTACTTC. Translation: CASSSYRTALETQYF.

CDR3: CASSLEWRYEQYF. CDR3 DNA: TGTGCCAGCAGCTTAGAGTGGCGATACGAGCAGTACTTC. The chain carries TRBV7-4 and TRBJ2-7; D not certain. Germline V gene sequence: CDR1 SGHVT, CDR2 SQSDAQ. The CDR3 has 13 amino acids. Trimming pared 1 base from V and 4 bases from J, leaving 8 bases between.